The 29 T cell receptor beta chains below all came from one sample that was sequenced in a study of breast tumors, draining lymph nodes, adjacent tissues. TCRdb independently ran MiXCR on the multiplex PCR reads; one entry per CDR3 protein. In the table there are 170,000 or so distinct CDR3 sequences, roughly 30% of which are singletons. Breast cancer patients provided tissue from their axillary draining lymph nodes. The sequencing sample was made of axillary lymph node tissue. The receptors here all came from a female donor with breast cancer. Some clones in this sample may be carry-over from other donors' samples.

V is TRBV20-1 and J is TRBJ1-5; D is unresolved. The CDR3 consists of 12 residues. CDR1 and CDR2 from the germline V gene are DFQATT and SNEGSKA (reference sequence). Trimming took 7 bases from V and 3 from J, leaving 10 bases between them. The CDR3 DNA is TGCAGTGAAGGCAGCCCCAATCAGCCCCAGCATTTT. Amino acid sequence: CSEGSPNQPQHF.

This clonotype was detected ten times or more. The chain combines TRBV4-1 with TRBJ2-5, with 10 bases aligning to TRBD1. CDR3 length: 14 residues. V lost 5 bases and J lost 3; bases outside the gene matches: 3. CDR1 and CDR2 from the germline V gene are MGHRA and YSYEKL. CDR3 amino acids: CASSSGQGKETQYF. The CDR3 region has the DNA TGCGCCAGCAGCTCGGGACAGGGGAAAGAGACCCAGTACTTC.

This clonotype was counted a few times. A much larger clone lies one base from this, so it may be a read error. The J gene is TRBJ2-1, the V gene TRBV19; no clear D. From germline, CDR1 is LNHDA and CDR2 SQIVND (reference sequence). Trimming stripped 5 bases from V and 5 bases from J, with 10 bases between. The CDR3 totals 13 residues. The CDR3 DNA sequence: TGTGCCAGTAGTCACCGACATGACAATGAGCAGTTCTTC. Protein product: CASSHRHDNEQFF.

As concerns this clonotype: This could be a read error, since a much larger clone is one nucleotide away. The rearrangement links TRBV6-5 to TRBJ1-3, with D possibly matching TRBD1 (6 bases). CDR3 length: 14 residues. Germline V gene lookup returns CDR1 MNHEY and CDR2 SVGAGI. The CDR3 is CASSRDNSGSTIYF. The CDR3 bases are TGTGCCAGCAGTAGGGACAACTCTGGAAGCACCATATATTTT.

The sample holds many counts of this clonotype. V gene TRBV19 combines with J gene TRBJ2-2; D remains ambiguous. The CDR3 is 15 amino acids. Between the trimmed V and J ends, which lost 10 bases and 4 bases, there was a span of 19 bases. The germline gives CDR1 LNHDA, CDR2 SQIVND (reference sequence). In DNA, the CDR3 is TGTGCCACAGCGAGGCGGAGCGTTTCCACCGGGGAGCTGTTTTTT. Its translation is CATARRSVSTGELFF.

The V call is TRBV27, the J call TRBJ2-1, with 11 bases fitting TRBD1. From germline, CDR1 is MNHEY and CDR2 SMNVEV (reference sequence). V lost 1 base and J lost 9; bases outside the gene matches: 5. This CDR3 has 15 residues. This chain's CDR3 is CASSLLRTGGGEQFF. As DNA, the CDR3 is TGTGCCAGCAGTTTATTACGGACAGGGGGCGGTGAGCAGTTCTTC.

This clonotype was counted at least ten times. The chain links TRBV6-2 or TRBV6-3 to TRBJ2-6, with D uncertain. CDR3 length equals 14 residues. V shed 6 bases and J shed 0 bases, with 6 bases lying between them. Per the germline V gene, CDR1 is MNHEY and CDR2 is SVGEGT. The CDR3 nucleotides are TGTGCCAGCAGCCCCCACTCTGGGGCCAACGTCCTGACTTTC. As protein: CASSPHSGANVLTF.

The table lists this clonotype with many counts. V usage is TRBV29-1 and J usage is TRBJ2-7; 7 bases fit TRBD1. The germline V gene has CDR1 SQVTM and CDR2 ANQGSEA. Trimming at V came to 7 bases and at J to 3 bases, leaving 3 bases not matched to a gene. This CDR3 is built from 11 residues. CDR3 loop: CSGTGLYEQYF. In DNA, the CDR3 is TGCAGCGGGACAGGTCTCTACGAGCAGTACTTC.

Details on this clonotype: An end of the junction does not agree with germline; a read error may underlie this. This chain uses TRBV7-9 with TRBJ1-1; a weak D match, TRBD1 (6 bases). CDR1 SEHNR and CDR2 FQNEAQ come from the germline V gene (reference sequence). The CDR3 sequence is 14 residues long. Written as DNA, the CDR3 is TGTGCCAGCAGCTTATACAGGGAGAACACTGAAGCTTCCTTT. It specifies CASSLYRENTEASF.

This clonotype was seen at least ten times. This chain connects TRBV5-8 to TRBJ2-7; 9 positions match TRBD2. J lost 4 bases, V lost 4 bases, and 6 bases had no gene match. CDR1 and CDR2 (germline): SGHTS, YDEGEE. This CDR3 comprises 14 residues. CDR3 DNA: TGTGCCAGCAGCCGGGGACTAGCCCTGTACGAGCAGTACTTC. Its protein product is CASSRGLALYEQYF.

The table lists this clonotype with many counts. This chain's CDR3 is CASSQVGAAYEQYF. CDR3 coding DNA: TGCGCCAGCAGCCAAGTAGGGGCGGCATACGAGCAGTACTTC. The genes are TRBV4-1 and TRBJ2-7; D possibly corresponds to TRBD1 (5 bases). Per germline, CDR1 MGHRA and CDR2 YSYEKL. The CDR3 loop spans 14 amino acids. Between the trimmed V and J ends, which lost 1 base and 4 bases, there was a span of 11 bases.

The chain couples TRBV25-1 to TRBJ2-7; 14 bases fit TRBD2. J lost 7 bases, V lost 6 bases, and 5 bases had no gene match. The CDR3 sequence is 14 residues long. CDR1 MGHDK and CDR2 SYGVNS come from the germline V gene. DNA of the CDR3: TGTGCCAGCAGGGGACTAGCGGGAGTGGGTGAGCAGTACTTC. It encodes CASRGLAGVGEQYF.

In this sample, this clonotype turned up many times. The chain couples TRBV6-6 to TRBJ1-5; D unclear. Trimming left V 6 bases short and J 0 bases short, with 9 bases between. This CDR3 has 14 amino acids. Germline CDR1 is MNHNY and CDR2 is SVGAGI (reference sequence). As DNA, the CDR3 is TGTGCCAGCAGCCCCGACGGTAGCAATCAGCCCCAGCATTTT. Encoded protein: CASSPDGSNQPQHF.

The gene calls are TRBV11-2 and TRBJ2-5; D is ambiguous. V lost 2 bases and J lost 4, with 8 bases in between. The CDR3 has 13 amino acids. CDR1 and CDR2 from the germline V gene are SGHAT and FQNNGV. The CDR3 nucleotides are TGTGCCAGCAGCTTAAATGGGCGAGAGACCCAGTACTTC. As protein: CASSLNGRETQYF.

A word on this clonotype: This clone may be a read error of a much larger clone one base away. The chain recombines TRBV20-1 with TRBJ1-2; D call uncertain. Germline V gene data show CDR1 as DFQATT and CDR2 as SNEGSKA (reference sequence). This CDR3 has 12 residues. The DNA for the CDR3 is TGCAGTGCTAGAGGGGCCGGGCGTGGCTCCACCTTC. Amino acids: CSARGAGRGSTF.

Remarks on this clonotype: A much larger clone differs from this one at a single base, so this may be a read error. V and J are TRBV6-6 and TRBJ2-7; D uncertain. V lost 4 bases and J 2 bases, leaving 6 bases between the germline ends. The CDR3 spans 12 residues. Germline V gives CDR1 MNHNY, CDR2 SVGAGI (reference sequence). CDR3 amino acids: CASSSAAYEQYF. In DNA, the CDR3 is TGTGCCAGCAGTTCAGCCGCCTACGAGCAGTACTTC.

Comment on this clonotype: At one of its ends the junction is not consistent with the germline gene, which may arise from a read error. Here the CDR3 reads CASSGRGF. DNA for the CDR3: TGTGCCAGCAGCGGGCGGGGGTTC. This chain joins TRBV7-2 and TRBJ2-5; 7 nucleotides align to TRBD2. CDR3 length: 8 residues. Germline V gives CDR1 SGHTA, CDR2 FQGNSA. The full variable domain, rest sourced from reference TRBV7-2 and TRBJ2-5, is GAGVSQSPSNKVTEKGKDVELRCDPISGHTALYWYRQSLGQGLEFLIYFQGNSAPDKSGLPSDRFSAERTGGSVSTLTIQRTQQEDSAVYLCASSGRGFGPGTRLLVL.

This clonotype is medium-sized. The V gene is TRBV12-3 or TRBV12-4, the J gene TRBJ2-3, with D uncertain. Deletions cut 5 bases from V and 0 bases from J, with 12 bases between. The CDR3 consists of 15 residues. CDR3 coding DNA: TGTGCCAGCAGTCCTCGGTGGGTCAGCACAGATACGCAGTATTTT. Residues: CASSPRWVSTDTQYF.

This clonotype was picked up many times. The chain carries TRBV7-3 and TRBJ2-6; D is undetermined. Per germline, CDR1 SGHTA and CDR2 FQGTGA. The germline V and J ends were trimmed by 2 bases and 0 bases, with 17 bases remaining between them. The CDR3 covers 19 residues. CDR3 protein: CASSLPTADLRSGANVLTF. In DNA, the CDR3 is TGTGCCAGCAGCTTACCGACCGCGGATTTGCGCTCTGGGGCCAACGTCCTGACTTTC.

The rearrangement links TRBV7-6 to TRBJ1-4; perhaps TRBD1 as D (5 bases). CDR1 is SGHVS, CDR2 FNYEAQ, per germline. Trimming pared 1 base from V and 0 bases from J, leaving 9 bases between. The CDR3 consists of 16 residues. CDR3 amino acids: CASSLGGKATNEKLFF. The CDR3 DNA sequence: TGTGCCAGCAGCTTAGGGGGGAAGGCAACTAATGAAAAACTGTTTTTT.

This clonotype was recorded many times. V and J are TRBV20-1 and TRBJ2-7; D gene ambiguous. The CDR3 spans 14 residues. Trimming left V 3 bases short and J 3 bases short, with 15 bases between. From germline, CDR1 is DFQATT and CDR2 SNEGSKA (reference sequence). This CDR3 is CSASVTTSRYEQYF. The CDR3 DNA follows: TGCAGTGCTAGTGTGACAACGTCTCGCTACGAGCAGTACTTC.

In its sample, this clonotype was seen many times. The DNA of the CDR3 is TGTGCCAGCAGCTTAGTAGCGGGGGGGTTAGATACGCAGTATTTT. Encoded protein: CASSLVAGGLDTQYF. The V and J genes are TRBV7-2 and TRBJ2-3; 11 bases line up with TRBD2. The germline V gene has CDR1 SGHTA and CDR2 FQGNSA. The CDR3 runs to 15 residues. V lost 1 base and J lost 5; bases outside the gene matches: 2.

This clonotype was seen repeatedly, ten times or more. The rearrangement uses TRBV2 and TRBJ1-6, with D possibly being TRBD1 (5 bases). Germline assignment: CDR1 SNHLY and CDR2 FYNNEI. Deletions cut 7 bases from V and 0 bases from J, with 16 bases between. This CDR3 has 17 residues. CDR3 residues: CASTRDGQSSYNSPLHF. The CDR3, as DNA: TGTGCCAGCACCCGGGACGGTCAGAGCTCCTATAATTCACCCCTCCACTTT.

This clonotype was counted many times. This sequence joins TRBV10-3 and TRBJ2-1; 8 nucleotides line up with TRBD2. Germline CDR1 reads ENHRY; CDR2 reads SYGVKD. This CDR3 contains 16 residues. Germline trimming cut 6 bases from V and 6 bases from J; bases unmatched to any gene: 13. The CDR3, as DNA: TGTGCCATCAGGGAACCGGGACTAGTGTCCACCAATGAGCAGTTCTTC. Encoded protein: CAIREPGLVSTNEQFF.

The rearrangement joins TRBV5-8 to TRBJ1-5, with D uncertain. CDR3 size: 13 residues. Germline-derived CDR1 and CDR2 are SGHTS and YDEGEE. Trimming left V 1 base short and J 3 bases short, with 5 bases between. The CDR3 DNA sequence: TGTGCCAGCAGCTTGCGGAACAATCAGCCCCAGCATTTT. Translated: CASSLRNNQPQHF.

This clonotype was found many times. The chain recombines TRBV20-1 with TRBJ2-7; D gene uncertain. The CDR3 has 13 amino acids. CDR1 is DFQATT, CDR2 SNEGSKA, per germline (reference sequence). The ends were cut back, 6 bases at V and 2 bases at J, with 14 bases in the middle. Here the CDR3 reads CSASKAYPYEQYF. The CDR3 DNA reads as TGCAGTGCCTCCAAAGCGTACCCCTACGAGCAGTACTTC.

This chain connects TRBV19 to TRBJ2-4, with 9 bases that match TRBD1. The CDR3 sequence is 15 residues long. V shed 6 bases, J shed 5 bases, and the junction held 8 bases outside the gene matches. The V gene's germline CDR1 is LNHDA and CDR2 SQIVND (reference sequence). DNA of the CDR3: TGTGCCAGTAGACGGACAGGGGACAGAGAAAACATTCAGTACTTC. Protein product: CASRRTGDRENIQYF. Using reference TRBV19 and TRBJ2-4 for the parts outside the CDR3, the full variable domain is DGGITQSPKYLFRKEGQNVTLSCEQNLNHDAMYWYRQDPGQGLRLIYYSQIVNDFQKGDIAEGYSVSREKKESFPLTVTSAQKNPTAFYLCASRRTGDRENIQYFGAGTRLSVL.

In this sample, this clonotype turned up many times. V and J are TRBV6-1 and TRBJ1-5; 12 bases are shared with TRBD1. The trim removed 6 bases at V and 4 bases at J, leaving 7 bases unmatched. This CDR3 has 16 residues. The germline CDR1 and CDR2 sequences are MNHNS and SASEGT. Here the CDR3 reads CASRPGDRGLNQPQHF. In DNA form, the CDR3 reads TGTGCCAGCAGACCAGGGGACAGGGGGCTAAATCAGCCCCAGCATTTT.

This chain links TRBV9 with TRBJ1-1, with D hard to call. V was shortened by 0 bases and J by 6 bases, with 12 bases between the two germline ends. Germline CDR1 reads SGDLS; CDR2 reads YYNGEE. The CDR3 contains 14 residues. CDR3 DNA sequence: TGTGCCAGCAGCGTAGGTGGTGCGGCGCCTGAAGCTTTCTTT. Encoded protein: CASSVGGAAPEAFF.